This record covers a single T cell receptor (beta chain). Its antigen is still unknown. Germline V lookup: CDR1 SGHRS, CDR2 YFSETQ. V was pared by 4 bases and J by 0 bases, with 13 bases between. This CDR3 spans 16 amino acids. These data originate in a study of CD8 T cells in ankylosing spondylitis. Broader study findings: Both synovial fluid and blood in reactive arthritis had previously been reported to carry some motif variants. What appeared characteristic of ankylosing spondylitis blood was a TCR beta motif of several highly homologous variants.

As the method for making TCR beta libraries, quantitative 5'-RACE with molecular barcodes was used. TCRdb called the 5' RACE reads again in MiXCR, with one record for every CDR3 protein. The sample records about 440,000 distinct CDR3 sequences, 17% being singletons. Sequenced: blood, either unsorted or a sorted T cell fraction (not recorded which). This clonotype was sampled from a male donor with ankylosing spondylitis. The chain employs TRBV5-1 and TRBJ1-4, with D possibly being TRBD1 (6 bases). The CDR3 DNA sequence: TGCGCCAGCAGCAAGACAGGAGATGCAACTAATGAAAAACTGTTTTTT. Translated, it gives CASSKTGDATNEKLFF.